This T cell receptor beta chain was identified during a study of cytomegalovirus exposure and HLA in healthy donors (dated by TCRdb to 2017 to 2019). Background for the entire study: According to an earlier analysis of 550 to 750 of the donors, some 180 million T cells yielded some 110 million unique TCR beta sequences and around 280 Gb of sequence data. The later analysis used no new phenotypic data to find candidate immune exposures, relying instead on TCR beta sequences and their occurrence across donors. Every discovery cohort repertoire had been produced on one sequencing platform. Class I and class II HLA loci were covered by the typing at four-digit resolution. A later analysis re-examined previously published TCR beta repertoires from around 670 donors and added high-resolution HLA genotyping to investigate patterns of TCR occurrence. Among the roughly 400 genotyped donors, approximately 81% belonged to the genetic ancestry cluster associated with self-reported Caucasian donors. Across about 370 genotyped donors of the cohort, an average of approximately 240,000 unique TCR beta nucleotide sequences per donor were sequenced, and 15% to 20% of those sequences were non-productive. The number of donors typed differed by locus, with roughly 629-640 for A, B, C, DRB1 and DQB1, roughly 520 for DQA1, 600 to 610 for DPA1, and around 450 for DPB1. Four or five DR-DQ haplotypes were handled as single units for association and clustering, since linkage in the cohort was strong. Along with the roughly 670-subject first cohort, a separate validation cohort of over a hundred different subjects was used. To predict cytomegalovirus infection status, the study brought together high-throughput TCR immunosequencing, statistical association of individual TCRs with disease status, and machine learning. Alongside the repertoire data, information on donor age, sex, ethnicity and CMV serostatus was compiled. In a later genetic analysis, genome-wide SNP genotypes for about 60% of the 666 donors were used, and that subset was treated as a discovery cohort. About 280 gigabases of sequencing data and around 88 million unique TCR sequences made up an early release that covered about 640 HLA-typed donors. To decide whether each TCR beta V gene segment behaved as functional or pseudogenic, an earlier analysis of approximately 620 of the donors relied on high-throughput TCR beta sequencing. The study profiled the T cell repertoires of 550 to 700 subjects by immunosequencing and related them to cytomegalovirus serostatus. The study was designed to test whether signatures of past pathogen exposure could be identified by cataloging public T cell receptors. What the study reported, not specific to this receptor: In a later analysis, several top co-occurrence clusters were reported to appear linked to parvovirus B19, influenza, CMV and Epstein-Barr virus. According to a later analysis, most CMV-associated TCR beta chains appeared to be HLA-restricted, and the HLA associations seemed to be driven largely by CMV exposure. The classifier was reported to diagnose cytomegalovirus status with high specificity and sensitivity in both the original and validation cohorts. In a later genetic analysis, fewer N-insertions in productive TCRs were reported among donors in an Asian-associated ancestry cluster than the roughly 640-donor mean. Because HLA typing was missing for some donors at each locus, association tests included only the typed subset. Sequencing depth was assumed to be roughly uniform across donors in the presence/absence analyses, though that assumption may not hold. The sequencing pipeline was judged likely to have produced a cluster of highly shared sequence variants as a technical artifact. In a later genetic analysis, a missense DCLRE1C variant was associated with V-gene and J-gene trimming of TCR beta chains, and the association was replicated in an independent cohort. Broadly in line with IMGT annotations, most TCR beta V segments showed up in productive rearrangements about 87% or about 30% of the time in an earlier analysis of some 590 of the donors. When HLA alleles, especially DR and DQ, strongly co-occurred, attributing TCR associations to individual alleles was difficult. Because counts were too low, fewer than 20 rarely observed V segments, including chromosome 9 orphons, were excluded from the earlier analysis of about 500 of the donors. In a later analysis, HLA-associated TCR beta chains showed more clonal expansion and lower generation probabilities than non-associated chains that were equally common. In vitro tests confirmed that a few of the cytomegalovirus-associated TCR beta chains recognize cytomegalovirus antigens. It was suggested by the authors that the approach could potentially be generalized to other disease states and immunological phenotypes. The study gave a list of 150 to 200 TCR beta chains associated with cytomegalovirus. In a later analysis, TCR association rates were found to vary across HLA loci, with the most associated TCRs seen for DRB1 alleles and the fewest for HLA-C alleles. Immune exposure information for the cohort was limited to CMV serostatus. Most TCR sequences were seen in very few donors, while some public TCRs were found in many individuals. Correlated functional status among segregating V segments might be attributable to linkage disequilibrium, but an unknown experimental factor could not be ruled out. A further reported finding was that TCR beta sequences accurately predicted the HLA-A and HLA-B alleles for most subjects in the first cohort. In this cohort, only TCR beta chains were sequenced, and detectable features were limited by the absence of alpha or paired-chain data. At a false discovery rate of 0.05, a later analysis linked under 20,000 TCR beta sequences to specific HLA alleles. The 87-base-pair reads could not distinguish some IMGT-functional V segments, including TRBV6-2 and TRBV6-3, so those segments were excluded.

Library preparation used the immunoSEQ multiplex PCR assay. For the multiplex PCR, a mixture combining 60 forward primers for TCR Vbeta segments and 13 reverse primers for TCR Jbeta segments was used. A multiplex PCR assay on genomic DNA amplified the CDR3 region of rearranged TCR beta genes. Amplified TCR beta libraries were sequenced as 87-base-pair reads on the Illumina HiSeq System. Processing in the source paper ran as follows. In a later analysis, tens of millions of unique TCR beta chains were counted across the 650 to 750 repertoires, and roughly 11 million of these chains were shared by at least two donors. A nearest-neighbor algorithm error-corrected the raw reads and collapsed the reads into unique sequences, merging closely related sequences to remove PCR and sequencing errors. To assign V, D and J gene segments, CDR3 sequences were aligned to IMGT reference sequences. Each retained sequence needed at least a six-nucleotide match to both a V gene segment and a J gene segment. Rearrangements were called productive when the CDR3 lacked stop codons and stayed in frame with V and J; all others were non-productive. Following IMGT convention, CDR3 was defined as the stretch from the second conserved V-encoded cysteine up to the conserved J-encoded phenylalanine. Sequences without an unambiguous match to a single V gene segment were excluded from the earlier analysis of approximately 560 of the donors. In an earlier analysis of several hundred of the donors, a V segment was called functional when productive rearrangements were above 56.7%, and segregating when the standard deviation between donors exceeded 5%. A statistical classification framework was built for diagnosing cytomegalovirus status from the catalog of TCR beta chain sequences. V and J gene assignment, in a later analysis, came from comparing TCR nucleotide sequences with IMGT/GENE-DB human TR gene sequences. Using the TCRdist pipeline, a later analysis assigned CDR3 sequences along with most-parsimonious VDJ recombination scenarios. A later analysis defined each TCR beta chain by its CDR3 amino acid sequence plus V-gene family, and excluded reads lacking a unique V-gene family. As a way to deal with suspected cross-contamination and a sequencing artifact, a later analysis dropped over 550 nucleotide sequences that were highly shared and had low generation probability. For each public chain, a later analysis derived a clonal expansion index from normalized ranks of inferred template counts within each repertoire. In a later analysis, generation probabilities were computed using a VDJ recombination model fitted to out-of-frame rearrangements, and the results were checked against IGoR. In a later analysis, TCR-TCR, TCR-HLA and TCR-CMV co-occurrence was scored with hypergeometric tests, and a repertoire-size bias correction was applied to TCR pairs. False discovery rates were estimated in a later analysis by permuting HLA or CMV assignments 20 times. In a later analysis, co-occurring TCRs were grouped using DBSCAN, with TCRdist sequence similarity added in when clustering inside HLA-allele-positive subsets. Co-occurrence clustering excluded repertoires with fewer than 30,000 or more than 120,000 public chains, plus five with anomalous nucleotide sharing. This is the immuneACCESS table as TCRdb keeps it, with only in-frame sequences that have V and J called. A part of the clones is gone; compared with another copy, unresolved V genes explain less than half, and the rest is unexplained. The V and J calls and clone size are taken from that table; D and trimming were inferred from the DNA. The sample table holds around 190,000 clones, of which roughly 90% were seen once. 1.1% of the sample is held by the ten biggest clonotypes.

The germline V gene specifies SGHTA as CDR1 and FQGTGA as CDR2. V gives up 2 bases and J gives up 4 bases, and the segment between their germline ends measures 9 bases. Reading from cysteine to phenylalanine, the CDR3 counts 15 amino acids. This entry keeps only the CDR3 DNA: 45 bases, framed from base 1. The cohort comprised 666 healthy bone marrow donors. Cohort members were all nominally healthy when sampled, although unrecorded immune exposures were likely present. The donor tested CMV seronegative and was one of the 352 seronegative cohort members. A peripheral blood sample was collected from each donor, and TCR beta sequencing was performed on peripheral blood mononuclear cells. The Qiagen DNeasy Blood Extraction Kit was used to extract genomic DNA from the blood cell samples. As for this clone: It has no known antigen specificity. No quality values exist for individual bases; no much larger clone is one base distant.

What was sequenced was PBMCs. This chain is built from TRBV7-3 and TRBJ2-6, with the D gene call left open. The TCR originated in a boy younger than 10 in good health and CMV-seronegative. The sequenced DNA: TGTGCCAGCAGCTTAGTAAGCTCCGGGGCCAACGTCCTGACTTTC. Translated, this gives CASSLVSSGANVLTF.